This T cell receptor (beta chain) originates from a study of PD-1 blockade in classical Hodgkin lymphoma (dated by TCRdb to 2020 to 2021). For context, the study as a whole: Nivolumab dosing was 3 mg/kg intravenously every 2 weeks, continuing until either disease progression or unacceptable toxicity. A peripheral blood immune signature of response to PD-1 blockade in classical Hodgkin lymphoma was defined using TCR beta sequencing and CyTOF.

The sample's time point label is to be understood as: cycle 2 day 1 (C2D1) of nivolumab. Every trial patient had relapsed after autologous stem cell transplantation, and cohorts A, B and C differed in prior brentuximab vedotin exposure. A total of fewer than 70 patients with relapsed/refractory classical Hodgkin lymphoma made up the trial cohort, and each patient's best overall response was complete response, partial response or progressive disease. Single-agent nivolumab was administered to trial patients in the multi-cohort phase II CheckMate 205 trial. Best overall response was determined by an independent review committee according to the 2007 International Working Group response criteria. Trial PBMCs were collected immediately before nivolumab initiation (C1D1) and during therapy at cycle 2 day 1 and cycle 4 day 1. Peripheral blood was collected in 8 mL Vacutainer Cell Preparation Tubes, from which PBMCs were isolated by centrifugation and then cryopreserved.

The Qiagen DNeasy kit was used to extract genomic DNA from unsorted PBMCs and from the negatively selected CD4+ and CD8+ fractions. TCR beta CDR3 regions were subjected to amplification by immunoSEQ multiplex PCR with primers that anneal to V and J segments. A synthetic immune receptor repertoire was used to minimize amplification bias, and any remaining bias was removed computationally after sequencing. The paper's data handling went like this. Custom Python scripts were used to quantify repertoire diversity as the Shannon entropy index. The unsorted, CD4+ and CD8+ repertoires were each analyzed separately, with the exception of combined analyses, where CD4+ and CD8+ sequences were merged in silico. A clone was considered expanded if an increase in frequency of at least 2-fold after treatment relative to C1D1 was found, and a pseudocount of 0.5 was applied to clones undetected at baseline. Singleton clones were defined as clones with 0 or 1 copy at C1D1, and non-singleton clones were defined as clones with 2 or more copies. Clones expanded in unsorted samples were labelled as CD4+, CD8+ or unknown by matching protein sequences in sorted samples from the same patient. Diversity changes from C1D1 to C4D1 were tested in paired samples using Wilcoxon tests. Drawn from immuneACCESS, this table holds only the in-frame rearrangements with V and J called that TCRdb kept. Clones are partly lost; checked studies trace under half to an unresolved V gene and leave the rest unexplained. That table is the source of V, J and clone size, and D and trimming were worked out from the DNA. The sample table lists 100,000 to 120,000 clones, roughly nine tenths of them with a count of one. The biggest ten clones account for 20% of the sample.

Overall study outcomes, separate from this receptor: Only a single clinical trial cohort was studied, and what caused the repertoire differences, possibly disease activity or prior therapy, remained undefined. Trial patients achieving complete response had baseline diversity similar to newly diagnosed patients, whereas partial responders and progressors had significantly lower diversity. Newly diagnosed patients were reported to have lower baseline TCR diversity than healthy donors, and relapsed/refractory patients were reported to have lower baseline TCR diversity still. Patients starting nivolumab less than 1 year after ASCT had lower diversity and were excluded from later analyses to avoid confounding by immune reconstitution. By C4D1, a significant rise was seen in CD4+ TCR diversity but not in CD8+ TCR diversity (p=0.0027 vs p=0.16), and the rise was most apparent among complete responders (p=0.02).

Spanning cysteine to phenylalanine, the CDR3 consists of 16 amino acids. CDR3 DNA is the only sequence kept; it has 48 bases, read in frame from the first base. Relative to germline, V is 0 bases shorter and J is 3 bases shorter, with 13 bases between their ends. CDR1 MNHEY and CDR2 SVGAGI are derived from the germline V gene. Points on this clone: What antigen it recognizes has not been identified. One base away there is no much larger clone; base qualities are not given.

The chain couples TRBV6-5 to TRBJ2-3; TRBD2 is possibly the D segment (5 matching bases). The clonotype was recovered from a human donor with classical Hodgkin lymphoma. Material: peripheral blood mononuclear cells (PBMCs), obtained before the second cycle of nivolumab. The DNA sequence is given as TGTGCCAGCAGTTACTCGATTACGGGGTGGACAGATACGCAGTATTTT. This sequence encodes CASSYSITGWTDTQYF.